This entry concerns a single T cell receptor (beta chain). The record originates from a study of T-cell memory formation after mild COVID-19. Study overall: The two donors had largely donor-specific TCR clusters.

V was trimmed by 6 bases and J by 4 bases, leaving 10 bases between them. This CDR3 has 12 residues. The germline V gene encodes CDR1 DFQATT and CDR2 SNEGSKA (reference sequence). Constant-segment primers and 5'RACE yielded cDNA libraries for TCR alpha and TCR beta, each carrying sample barcodes and UMIs. TCRdb re-called the 5' RACE reads through MiXCR, storing one row per CDR3 protein. The top ten hold 10% to 15% of the sample, which has about half a million distinct CDR3 sequences, approximately 18% seen once. The rearrangement uses TRBV20-1 and TRBJ1-3; weak D call: TRBD1 (6 bases). The sequenced material came from PBMCs or a T cell subset sorted from them (not recorded which). This clonotype was obtained from an adult woman who had mild COVID-19 (a few samples of this study predate the infection). Cell type and time point are not known. In DNA form, the CDR3 reads TGCAGTGCGCGGACAGTCGGAAACACCATATATTTT. As protein: CSARTVGNTIYF.